The clone carrying this T cell receptor (beta chain) showed up just a few times. Germline assignment: CDR1 MNHEY and CDR2 SMNVEV (reference sequence). This CDR3 contains 13 residues. V was shortened by 0 bases and J by 4 bases, with 6 bases between the two germline ends. TCRdb fed the RT-PCR reads into MiXCR, producing one record per CDR3 protein. The data show under 170,000 distinct CDR3 sequences, over 35% seen once. This entry is derived from a study of patients and donors after allogeneic stem cell transplantation. The chain has TRBV27 and TRBJ1-1; D call uncertain. Sequenced input: blood, either unsorted or a sorted T cell fraction (not recorded which). This TCR was recovered from a human donor who was either an allogeneic HSCT recipient or a stem cell or donor lymphocyte infusion donor (not recorded which). It is not recorded whose cells these are; they may come from a transplant donor. The CDR3 protein is CASSLSLVTEAFF. The CDR3 DNA follows: TGTGCCAGCAGTTTATCGTTGGTCACTGAAGCTTTCTTT.